The 17 T cell receptor beta chains below all came from one sample that was sequenced in a study of shared clonotypes between healthy human individuals. Assay used: immunoSEQ multiplex PCR; TCRdb lists only in-frame clones, some missing. The top ten clones hold 0.09% to 0.13% of a sample with a few hundred thousand clones, just under 97% of them seen once. It was CD45RO-negative cells, positively selected for CCR7, that made up naive CD8 cells, with terminally differentiated effector memory CD45RA+ cells excluded. Sequenced sample: naive CD8+ T cells sorted from blood. The receptors come from a woman aged 25 to 39 in good health.

The rearrangement links TRBV7-9 to TRBJ2-1; the match to TRBD2 covers 9 bases. This CDR3 has 17 amino acids. CDR1 is SEHNR and CDR2 is FQNEAQ in the germline V gene (reference sequence). Trimming at V came to 5 bases and at J to 0 bases, leaving 8 bases not matched to a gene. CDR3: CASSPFSGGSSYNEQFF. CDR3 DNA sequence: TGTGCCAGCAGCCCATTTAGCGGGGGAAGCTCCTACAATGAGCAGTTCTTC.

The chain recombines TRBV19 with TRBJ2-7; 7 bases map to TRBD2. Germline-derived CDR1 and CDR2 are LNHDA and SQIVND (reference sequence). The CDR3 has 14 amino acids. Losses at the gene ends were 5 bases for V and 3 bases for J; bases not matched to a gene: 7. The chain's CDR3 is CASSAAGLVYEQYF. CDR3 nucleotides: TGTGCCAGTAGTGCAGCTGGACTAGTCTACGAGCAGTACTTC. Together with reference TRBV19 and TRBJ2-7, the CDR3 gives the full variable domain: DGGITQSPKYLFRKEGQNVTLSCEQNLNHDAMYWYRQDPGQGLRLIYYSQIVNDFQKGDIAEGYSVSREKKESFPLTVTSAQKNPTAFYLCASSAAGLVYEQYFGPGTRLTVT.

The chain is built from TRBV5-4 and TRBJ1-2, with a tentative D call TRBD1 (6 bases). CDR1 is SGHNT and CDR2 is YYREEE in the germline V gene (reference sequence). The V gene lost 3 bases and the J gene lost 3 bases, with 12 bases spanning the gap. The CDR3 is made up of 14 amino acids. CDR3 sequence (DNA): TGTGCCAGCAGCTCAGGGGTTCCTCACTATGGCTACACCTTC. Its protein product is CASSSGVPHYGYTF.

The rearrangement uses TRBV6-5 and TRBJ1-1; 9 positions match TRBD1. The CDR3 consists of 13 residues. V shed 4 bases and J 4 bases; nucleotides not matched to a gene: 1. From germline, CDR1 is MNHEY and CDR2 SVGAGI. The CDR3 is CASSWGQGTEAFF. The CDR3 nucleotides are TGTGCCAGCAGTTGGGGACAGGGCACTGAAGCTTTCTTT.

The J gene is TRBJ1-2, the V gene TRBV19, with 11 positions matching TRBD1. The CDR3 contains 14 residues. CDR1 LNHDA and CDR2 SQIVND come from the germline V gene (reference sequence). The junction had 9 bases not matched to a gene; V was cut back by 6 bases and J by 9 bases. CDR3 in DNA: TGTGCCAGTAGCGACGGACAGGGGGCATGGAGCTACACCTTC. Translated: CASSDGQGAWSYTF.

This chain links TRBV27 with TRBJ2-2, with TRBD2 matching 11 bases. The V gene end was trimmed by 8 bases and the J gene end by 10 bases; junction bases not matched to a gene: 9. Germline V CDR1 and CDR2: MNHEY, SMNVEV (reference sequence). The CDR3 runs to 14 residues. The CDR3 nucleotides read TGTGCCAGCCGAACTAGCGGGAGTATCGAGGAGCTGTTTTTT. Protein: CASRTSGSIEELFF.

The V call is TRBV11-2, the J call TRBJ2-7; a weak D match, TRBD2 (6 bases). V dropped 6 bases and J dropped 2 bases, with 14 bases sitting between them. CDR1 is SGHAT, CDR2 FQNNGV, per germline. This CDR3 is 14 amino acids long. The CDR3 coding sequence is TGTGCCAGCAGTCACGGGGGTACTCCCTACGAGCAGTACTTC. Protein sequence: CASSHGGTPYEQYF.

This clone has a single count. The chain combines TRBV6-1 with TRBJ2-5; 8 nucleotides match TRBD2. TRBJ2-7 explains the end of the DNA better; the J call may be wrong. The CDR3 has 12 amino acids. Germline V gene sequence: CDR1 MNHNS, CDR2 SASEGT. This CDR3 reads CASNFAGGEQYF. The CDR3 DNA is TGTGCCAGTAACTTCGCGGGAGGCGAGCAGTACTTC.

The CDR3 region is CASSDRVEGEQFF. In nucleotides, the CDR3 is TGTGCCAGCAGTGATCGAGTGGAAGGTGAGCAGTTCTTC. This chain connects TRBV25-1 to TRBJ2-1; no reliable D call. V was clipped by 3 bases and J by 9 bases, with 12 bases between them. CDR1 and CDR2 (germline): MGHDK, SYGVNS. The CDR3 is 13 residues long.

Of note for this clone: The same CDR3 also results from other DNA sequences found in this sample. This chain joins TRBV7-9 and TRBJ1-5, with D unresolved. Trimming took 5 bases from V and 6 from J, leaving 8 bases between them. CDR3 length: 12 residues. CDR1 SEHNR and CDR2 FQNEAQ come from the germline V gene (reference sequence). The DNA of the CDR3 is TGTGCCAGCAGCCCTGGAAGTCAGCCCCAGCATTTT. Translated, it gives CASSPGSQPQHF.

This clone was found once. The V call is TRBV28, the J call TRBJ2-1, with a weak D call TRBD1 (6 bases). V dropped 3 bases and J dropped 5 bases, with 14 bases sitting between them. In germline, CDR1 is MDHEN, CDR2 SYDVKM. CDR3 length equals 15 residues. The CDR3 sequence: CASSFGRGAHNEQFF. The CDR3 nucleotides are TGTGCCAGCAGTTTCGGCAGGGGTGCCCACAATGAGCAGTTCTTC.

The CDR3 coding sequence is TGTGCCAGCAGTCCCCTCGCGCGGGCGAGTCAGCCCCAGCATTTT. Translated: CASSPLARASQPQHF. The rearrangement links TRBV28 to TRBJ1-5, with D hard to call. This CDR3 comprises 15 residues. V was pared by 5 bases and J by 6 bases, with 17 bases between. Germline loops: CDR1 MDHEN, CDR2 SYDVKM.

The chain combines TRBV19 with TRBJ1-1; D may be TRBD1 (6 bases). In germline, CDR1 is LNHDA, CDR2 SQIVND (reference sequence). The V end was cut by 4 bases, the J end by 1 base, with 7 bases between. The CDR3 extends over 13 amino acids. The CDR3, as DNA: TGTGCCAGTAGTACACAGGGGAACACTGAAGCTTTCTTT. This gives the protein CASSTQGNTEAFF.

J is TRBJ1-1 and V is TRBV2; 7 nucleotides align to TRBD1. The CDR3 runs 15 residues. J was trimmed by 3 bases and V by 6 bases; bases with no gene match: 10. Germline CDR1 and CDR2: SNHLY and FYNNEI. This CDR3 is CASRQSTGTDTEAFF. The CDR3 DNA reads as TGTGCCAGCAGACAATCGACAGGGACAGACACTGAAGCTTTCTTT.

The chain has TRBV5-4 and TRBJ2-5; D is unclear. Germline V gene data show CDR1 as SGHNT and CDR2 as YYREEE (reference sequence). Trimming shortened V by 3 bases and J by 5 bases, and 11 bases separated the two germline ends. The CDR3 length is 13 residues. In DNA, the CDR3 is TGTGCCAGCAGCTCCGTTTTGGACGAGACCCAGTACTTC. Translation gives CASSSVLDETQYF.

This chain uses TRBV5-4 with TRBJ2-2, with D hard to call. V dropped 4 bases and J dropped 4 bases, with 8 bases sitting between them. The germline V gene encodes CDR1 SGHNT and CDR2 YYREEE (reference sequence). CDR3 length equals 13 residues. The CDR3 loop is CASSPSGTGELFF. CDR3 DNA sequence: TGTGCCAGCAGCCCGAGTGGCACCGGGGAGCTGTTTTTT.

The rearrangement uses TRBV7-8 and TRBJ2-7; D gene unclear. Germline CDR1 and CDR2: SGHVS and FQNEAQ. The CDR3 spans 16 residues. The V end lost 5 bases, the J end lost 4 bases, and 21 bases lay between the germline ends. The CDR3 spells CASSQKWLNPSYEQYF. The CDR3, as DNA: TGTGCCAGCAGCCAGAAATGGCTGAACCCTTCATACGAGCAGTACTTC.